In its sample, the clone carrying this TCR beta chain was seen many times. Via MiXCR, TCRdb re-called the RT-PCR reads, giving one row per CDR3 protein. Of about 400,000 distinct CDR3 sequences in the sample, about a sixth were seen once. These data belong to a study of patients and donors after allogeneic stem cell transplantation. The CDR3 contains 13 residues. In germline, CDR1 is SGHTA, CDR2 FQGTGA. V gave up 2 bases and J gave up 4 bases, with 5 bases separating them. The sample was blood, either unsorted or a sorted T cell fraction (not recorded which). This receptor was identified in a human donor who was either an allogeneic HSCT recipient or a stem cell or donor lymphocyte infusion donor (not recorded which). It is not recorded whose cells these are; they may come from a transplant donor. This chain uses TRBV7-3 with TRBJ2-2, with unresolved D. The CDR3 sequence is CASSLVRTGELFF. The CDR3 bases are TGTGCCAGCAGCTTAGTTCGCACCGGGGAGCTGTTTTTT.